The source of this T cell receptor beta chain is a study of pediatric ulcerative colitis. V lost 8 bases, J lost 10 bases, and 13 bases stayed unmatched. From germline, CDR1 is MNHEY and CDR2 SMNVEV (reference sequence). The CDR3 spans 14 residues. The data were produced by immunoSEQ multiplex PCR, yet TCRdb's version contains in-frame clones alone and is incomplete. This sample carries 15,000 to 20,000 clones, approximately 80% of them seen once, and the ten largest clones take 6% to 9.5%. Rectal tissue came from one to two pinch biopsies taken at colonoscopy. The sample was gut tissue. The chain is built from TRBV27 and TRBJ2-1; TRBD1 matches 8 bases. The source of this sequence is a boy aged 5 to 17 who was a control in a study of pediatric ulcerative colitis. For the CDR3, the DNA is TGTGCCAGCGGCGGATCGACTCAGGGGGCGGAGCAGTTCTTC. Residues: CASGGSTQGAEQFF.